This T cell receptor beta chain derives from a study of shared clonotypes between healthy human individuals. Deletions cut 7 bases from V and 5 bases from J, with 15 bases between. The CDR3 loop spans 13 amino acids. Germline V gives CDR1 SGHDT, CDR2 YYEEEE. Broader study findings: Tissue TCR repertoires likely differ from these blood-only repertoires. A handful of donors had about 5.1% of their naive CD4 clonotypes in common.

Splitting the CD4+ cells yielded a CD45RA+ naive subset and a CD45RA-negative memory subset. Remarks on this clone: The antigen is not known.

The protocol was immunoSEQ multiplex PCR, while the TCRdb copy is restricted to in-frame clones and leaves out a portion. The repertoire holds about a million clones, with approximately 80% as singletons. The chain combines TRBV5-6 with TRBJ2-5; D may be TRBD1 (6 bases). Sequences were obtained from memory CD4+ T cells from PBMCs. Subset reported: CD45RA-negative fraction. The receptor comes from a young man in good health. Some clones in this sample may be carry-over from other donors' samples. The DNA of the CDR3 is TGTGCCAGCCACAGGGACGCCGACGAGACCCAGTACTTC. This codes for CASHRDADETQYF. Drawing the rest from reference TRBV5-6 and TRBJ2-5, the complete variable domain is DAGVTQSPTHLIKTRGQQVTLRCSPKSGHDTVSWYQQALGQGPQFIFQYYEEEERQRGNFPDRFSGHQFPNYSSELNVNALLLGDSALYLCASHRDADETQYFGPGTRLLVL.